The 16 T cell receptor beta chains below all came from one sample that was sequenced in a study of glioma-infiltrating T cells. TCR alpha and beta CDR3 regions were amplified from RNA using iRepertoire nested multiplex PCR. TCRdb passed the multiplex PCR reads through MiXCR, listing each CDR3 protein once. Of more than 95,000 distinct CDR3 sequences in the sample, around 29% were seen once. The material sequenced was glioma tissue, nonneoplastic brain tissue, or PBMCs (not recorded which). These receptors came from a human donor with low-grade glioma or glioblastoma, undergoing nonglioma brain surgery, or in good health (not recorded which).

The genes are TRBV5-1 and TRBJ2-5; 9 bases are shared with TRBD2. Germline CDR1 SGHRS, CDR2 YFSETQ. The CDR3 extends over 15 amino acids. Trimming removed 7 bases from V and 2 bases from J; junction bases left unmatched: 9. CDR3 amino acids: CASRCQRGDQETQYF. DNA for the CDR3: TGCGCCAGCCGTTGCCAGCGGGGGGATCAAGAGACCCAGTACTTC.

This clonotype occurred once. A much larger clonotype is one base distant, so this may be a read error. The chain is built from TRBV19 and TRBJ2-1, with 13 bases fitting TRBD2. The CDR3 contains 16 residues. The germline V gene has CDR1 LNHDA and CDR2 SQIVND (reference sequence). CDR3 DNA: TGTGCCAGTAGTCTGACTAGCGGGGGGCCCAACAATGAGCAGCTCTTC. Protein sequence: CASSLTSGGPNNEQLF.

This clonotype was found many times. The chain carries TRBV14 and TRBJ1-5, with D hard to call. Deletions cut 0 bases from V and 1 base from J, with 7 bases between. Germline V gene data show CDR1 as SGHDN and CDR2 as FVKESK. The CDR3 loop spans 15 amino acids. The CDR3 bases are TGTGCCAGCAGCCAAGAAAAACAGAGCAATCAGCCCCAGCATTTT. This encodes CASSQEKQSNQPQHF.

This clonotype was recorded a few times. The chain joins TRBV12-3 or TRBV12-4 to TRBJ2-3, with TRBD2 identical over 10 bases. Trimming removed 4 bases from V and 4 bases from J; junction bases left unmatched: 2. This CDR3 region has 14 residues. The CDR3 DNA sequence: TGTGCCAGCAGTTCGGGACTAGCGTCAGATACGCAGTATTTT. Amino acids: CASSSGLASDTQYF.

This clonotype was counted at least ten times. This sequence joins TRBV6-1 and TRBJ1-5, with 7 bases aligning to TRBD1. There are 14 residues in the CDR3. V was pared by 5 bases and J by 2 bases, with 3 bases of the junction left unmatched. The V gene's germline CDR1 is MNHNS and CDR2 SASEGT. CDR3: CASSRTGGNQPQHF. The CDR3 nucleotides read TGTGCCAGCAGTCGAACAGGGGGCAATCAGCCCCAGCATTTT.

The genes are TRBV12-3 or TRBV12-4 and TRBJ1-1; D call uncertain. The CDR3 loop spans 13 amino acids. Trimming removed 4 bases from V and 1 base from J, with 7 bases in between. This CDR3 is CASSSQWNTEAFF. In nucleotides, the CDR3 is TGTGCCAGCAGTTCCCAATGGAACACTGAAGCTTTCTTT.

J is TRBJ1-1 and V is TRBV18; D ambiguous. The CDR3 contains 15 residues. Germline values: CDR1 KGHSH, CDR2 LQKENI. V dropped 4 bases and J dropped 1 base, with 13 bases sitting between them. The CDR3 DNA reads TGTGCCAGCTCACTGGAATACAGCCCGAACACTGAAGCTTTCTTT. This encodes CASSLEYSPNTEAFF.

With respect to this clonotype: As the CDR3 is not closed by the conserved phenylalanine or tryptophan, this likely results from a read error. The DNA is omitted, as the CDR3 cannot be located on it reliably, and the CDR3 follows TCRdb's listing. J is TRBJ2-7 and V is TRBV18; the table's D call, TRBD2, has no DNA check behind it. The CDR3 extends over 8 residues, inclusive of both ends. CDR1 is KGHSH, CDR2 LQKENI, per germline. CDR3 loop: CASSPYSG.

For this clonotype: It may be a read error: a sequence one base away is much more abundant. The CDR3 ends on some other residue instead of the conserved phenylalanine or tryptophan, so this is likely a read error. The chain carries TRBV4-2 and TRBJ1-5; D is unclear. The CDR3 loop spans 16 amino acids. Germline-derived CDR1 and CDR2 are LGHNA and YNFKEQ. The chain's CDR3 is CASTQSISFGNQPQHL. CDR3 DNA sequence: TGTGCCAGCACCCAATCCATATCCTTCGGCAATCAGCCCCAGCATCTT.

In regard to this clonotype: A much larger clone sits a single nucleotide away, making a read error possible. V is TRBV2 and J is TRBJ2-1; D is perhaps TRBD2 (7 bases). V lost 4 bases to trimming and J lost 6 bases, with 16 bases between them. The germline V gene encodes CDR1 SNHLY and CDR2 FYNNEI. This CDR3 comprises 15 residues. The CDR3 sequence is CASSVLPGGRNEQFF. CDR3 DNA: TGTGCCAGCAGTGTCCTCCCCGGGGGGCGCAATGAGCAGTTCTTC. The whole variable domain, filled in from reference TRBV2 and TRBJ2-1, reads EPEVTQTPSHQVTQMGQEVILRCVPISNHLYFYWYRQILGQKVEFLVSFYNNEISEKSEIFDDQFSVERPDGSNFTLKIRSTKLEDSAMYFCASSVLPGGRNEQFFGPGTRLTVL.

This clonotype has at least ten counts. The CDR3 DNA reads as TGCAGTGCTAGAGACTCGAACAGGGGGCGTTCACCCCTCCACTTT. It translates to CSARDSNRGRSPLHF. The J gene is TRBJ1-6, the V gene TRBV20-1; 9 nucleotides match TRBD1. The CDR3 loop spans 15 amino acids. Per the germline V gene, CDR1 is DFQATT and CDR2 is SNEGSKA (reference sequence). V was clipped by 0 bases and J by 9 bases; unmatched bases: 6.

The J gene is TRBJ2-5, the V gene TRBV12-3 or TRBV12-4; TRBD1 matches at 7 bases. The CDR3 extends over 14 amino acids. Losses at the gene ends were 6 bases for V and 2 bases for J; bases not matched to a gene: 6. This CDR3 is CASSIMGQQETQYF. As DNA, the CDR3 is TGTGCCAGCAGCATAATGGGACAGCAAGAGACCCAGTACTTC.

CDR3 in amino acids: CASNLEGNSYNEQFF. In nucleotides, the CDR3 is TGTGCCAGTAACCTAGAGGGGAATTCCTACAATGAGCAGTTCTTC. The chain recombines TRBV6-1 with TRBJ2-1; either TRBD1 or TRBD2 may fit D (5 bases each). V lost 9 bases and J 1 base, leaving 16 bases between the germline ends. The CDR3 extends over 15 amino acids. Germline V gives CDR1 MNHNS, CDR2 SASEGT.

This clonotype was observed many times. The J gene is TRBJ1-5, the V gene TRBV6-1; maybe TRBD1 (5 bases). The germline gives CDR1 MNHNS, CDR2 SASEGT. Trimming removed 8 bases at V and 3 bases at J, with 11 bases between. The CDR3 contains 13 residues. The CDR3 DNA follows: TGTGCCAGCGCAGACAGTTCCAATCAGCCCCAGCATTTT. It specifies CASADSSNQPQHF.

For this clonotype: A single base separates this from a much larger clone, so it may be a read error. The chain uses TRBV5-4 and TRBJ2-3; 13 positions agree with TRBD2. With 2 bases clipped from V and 1 base from J, the junction kept 1 base outside the gene matches. The CDR3 is made up of 16 amino acids. Germline CDR1 reads SGHNT; CDR2 reads YYREEE (reference sequence). CDR3 sequence reads: CASSFGLAGGTDTQYF. CDR3 DNA sequence: TGTGCCAGCAGCTTCGGACTAGCGGGGGGCACAGATACGCAGTATTTT.

There are many counts of this clonotype. This chain uses TRBV6-6 with TRBJ1-2; D uncertain. This CDR3 is 13 amino acids long. CDR1 and CDR2 from the germline V gene are MNHNY and SVGAGI (reference sequence). Deletions cut 2 bases from V and 5 bases from J, with 9 bases between. CDR3 amino acids: CASSYEGGYGYTF. The DNA of the CDR3 is TGTGCCAGCAGTTACGAGGGAGGATATGGCTACACCTTC.